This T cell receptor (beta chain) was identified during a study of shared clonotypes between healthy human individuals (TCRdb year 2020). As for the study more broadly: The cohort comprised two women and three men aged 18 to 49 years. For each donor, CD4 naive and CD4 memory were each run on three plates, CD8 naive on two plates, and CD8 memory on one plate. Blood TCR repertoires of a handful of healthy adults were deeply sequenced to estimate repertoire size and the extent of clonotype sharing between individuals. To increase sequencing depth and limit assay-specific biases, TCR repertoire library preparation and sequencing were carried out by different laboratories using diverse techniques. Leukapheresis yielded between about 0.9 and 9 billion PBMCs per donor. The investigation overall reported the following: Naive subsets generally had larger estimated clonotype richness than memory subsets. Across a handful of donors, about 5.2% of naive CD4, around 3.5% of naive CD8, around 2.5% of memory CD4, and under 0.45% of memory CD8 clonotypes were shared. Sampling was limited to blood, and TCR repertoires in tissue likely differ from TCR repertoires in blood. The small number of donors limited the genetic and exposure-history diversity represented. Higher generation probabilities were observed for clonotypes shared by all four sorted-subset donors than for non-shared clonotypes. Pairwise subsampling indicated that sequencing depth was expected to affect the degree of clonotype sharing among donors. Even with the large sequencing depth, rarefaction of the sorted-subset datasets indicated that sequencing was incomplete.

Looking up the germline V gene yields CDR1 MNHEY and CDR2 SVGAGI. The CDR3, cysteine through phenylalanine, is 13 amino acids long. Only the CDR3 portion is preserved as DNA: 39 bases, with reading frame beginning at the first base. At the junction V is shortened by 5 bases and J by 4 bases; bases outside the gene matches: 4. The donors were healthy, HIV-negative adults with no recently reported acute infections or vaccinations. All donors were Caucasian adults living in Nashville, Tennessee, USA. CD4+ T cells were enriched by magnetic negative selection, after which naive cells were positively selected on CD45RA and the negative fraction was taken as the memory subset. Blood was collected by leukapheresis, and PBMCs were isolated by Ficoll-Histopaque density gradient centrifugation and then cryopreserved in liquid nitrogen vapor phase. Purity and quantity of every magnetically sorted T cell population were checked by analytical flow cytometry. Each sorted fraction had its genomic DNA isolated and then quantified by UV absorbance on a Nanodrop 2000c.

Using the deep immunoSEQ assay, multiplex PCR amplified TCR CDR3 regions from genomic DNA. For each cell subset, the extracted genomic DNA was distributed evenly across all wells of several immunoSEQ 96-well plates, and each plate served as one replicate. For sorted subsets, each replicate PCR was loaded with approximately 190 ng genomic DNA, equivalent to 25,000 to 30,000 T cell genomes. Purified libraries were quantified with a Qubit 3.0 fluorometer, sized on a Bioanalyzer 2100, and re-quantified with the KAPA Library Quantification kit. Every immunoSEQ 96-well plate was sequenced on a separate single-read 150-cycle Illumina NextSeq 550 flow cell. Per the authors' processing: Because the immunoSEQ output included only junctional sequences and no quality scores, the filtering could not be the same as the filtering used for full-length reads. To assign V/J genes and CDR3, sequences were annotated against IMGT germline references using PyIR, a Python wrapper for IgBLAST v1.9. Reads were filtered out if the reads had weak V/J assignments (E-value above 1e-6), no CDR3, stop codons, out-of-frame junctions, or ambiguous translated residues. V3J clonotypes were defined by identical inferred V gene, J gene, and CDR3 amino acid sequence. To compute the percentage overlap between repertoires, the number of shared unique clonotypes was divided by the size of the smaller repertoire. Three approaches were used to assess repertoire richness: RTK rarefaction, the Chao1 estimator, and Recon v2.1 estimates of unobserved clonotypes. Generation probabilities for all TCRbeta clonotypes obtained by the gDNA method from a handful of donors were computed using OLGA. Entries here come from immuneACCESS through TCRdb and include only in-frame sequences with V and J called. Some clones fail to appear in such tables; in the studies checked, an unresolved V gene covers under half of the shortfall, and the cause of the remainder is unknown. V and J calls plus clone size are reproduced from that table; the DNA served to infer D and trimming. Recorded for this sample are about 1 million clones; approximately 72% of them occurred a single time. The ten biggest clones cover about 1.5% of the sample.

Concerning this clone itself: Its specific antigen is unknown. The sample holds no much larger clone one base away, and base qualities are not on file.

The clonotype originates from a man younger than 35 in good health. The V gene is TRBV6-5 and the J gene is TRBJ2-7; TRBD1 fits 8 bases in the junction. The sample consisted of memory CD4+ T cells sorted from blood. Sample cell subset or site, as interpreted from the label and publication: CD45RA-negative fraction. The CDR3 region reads CASSKRDRYEQYF. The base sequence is TGTGCCAGCAGTAAAAGGGACAGGTACGAGCAGTACTTC.